This is a list of T cell receptor beta chains from one sample in a study of OX40 agonist ivuxolimab in advanced cancers. Generated by immunoSEQ multiplex PCR, the TCRdb table keeps only in-frame clones and is missing some. The table lists nearly 60,000 clones, around 90% of them singletons. Sequences were derived from CD4+ or CD8+ T cells sorted from blood, sampled in a trial of the OX40 agonist ivuxolimab. Source of these receptors: an adult with an advanced solid tumor such as melanoma, head and neck, liver or kidney cancer. Both conserved end residues are part of each CDR3. The D gene is left open where the match is weak. The listing skips clone size in some rows; elsewhere it reads once, few, many or a size class.

-	TRBJ2-1	TRBV4-3	-	CASSLNTVYEQFF	TGCGCCAGCAGCCTTAATACGGTCTATGAGCAGTTCTTC
TRBD1	TRBJ1-5	TRBV15	once	CATRDDREGLVQPQHF	TGTGCCACCAGAGATGACAGGGAGGGTTTGGTACAGCCCCAGCATTTT
-	TRBJ2-7	TRBV25-1	-	CASSDWTDSYEQYF	TGTGCCAGCAGTGACTGGACAGATTCCTACGAGCAGTACTTC
TRBD1	TRBJ2-7	TRBV5-1	-	CASSSAGTGSYEQYF	TGCGCCAGCAGCTCCGCCGGGACAGGGAGCTACGAGCAGTACTTC
-	TRBJ2-1	TRBV5-4	-	CASSLDGINNNEQFF	TGTGCCAGCAGCTTGGATGGAATAAACAACAATGAGCAGTTCTTC
TRBD2	TRBJ2-3	TRBV28	few	CASSYLTVFLRIAGGSDTQYF	TGTGCCAGCAGTTACCTCACAGTCTTTTTGAGAATAGCGGGAGGGTCAGATACGCAGTATTTT
-	TRBJ1-5	TRBV19	once	CASSMRAGFGRGNQPQHF	TGTGCCAGTAGTATGAGGGCAGGGTTCGGACGAGGCAATCAGCCCCAGCATTTT
-	TRBJ2-1	TRBV7-9	-	CASSLMGVSHEQFF	TGTGCCAGCAGCTTAATGGGCGTTTCCCATGAGCAGTTCTTC
-	TRBJ2-1	TRBV9	once	CASSGLQGFSYNEQFF	TGTGCCAGCAGCGGCCTACAGGGTTTCTCCTACAATGAGCAGTTCTTC
-	TRBJ1-5	TRBV5-8	-	CASSYNRNQPQHF	TGTGCCAGCAGCTATAACAGGAATCAGCCCCAGCATTTT
-	TRBJ2-3	TRBV12-1	-	CASSFGSVYTQYF	TGTGCCAGCAGCTTTGGAAGTGTGTATACGCAGTATTTT
TRBD1	TRBJ2-7	TRBV10-1	-	CASSESGQGYEQYF	TGCGCCAGCAGTGAGTCCGGACAGGGCTACGAGCAGTACTTC
-	TRBJ2-1	TRBV14	-	CASSPSRVSEQFF	TGTGCCAGCAGCCCGTCCAGGGTTAGTGAGCAGTTCTTC
-	TRBJ2-7	TRBV6-1	-	CASTPGWGYEQYF	TGTGCCAGCACCCCGGGCTGGGGTTACGAGCAGTACTTC
TRBD1	TRBJ1-4	TRBV2	-	CASSVTPGGPEKLFF	TGTGCCAGCAGTGTAACCCCAGGGGGCCCTGAAAAACTGTTTTTT
TRBD1	TRBJ2-5	TRBV7-9	-	CASSNRGPETQYF	TGTGCCAGCAGCAACAGGGGTCCCGAGACCCAGTACTTC
TRBD1	TRBJ1-2	TRBV7-9	-	CASSQGQGDYGYTF	TGTGCCAGCAGCCAAGGACAGGGGGACTATGGCTACACCTTC
-	TRBJ2-6	TRBV18	-	CASSPAAGANVLTF	TGTGCCAGCTCACCGGCAGCTGGGGCCAACGTCCTGACTTTC
TRBD2	TRBJ2-7	TRBV4-1	once	CASSHQSGSSYEQYF	TGCGCCAGCAGCCACCAGAGCGGGAGCTCCTACGAGCAGTACTTC
-	TRBJ2-7	TRBV7-9	-	CASSSGAYEQYF	TGTGCCAGCAGCTCAGGCGCCTACGAGCAGTACTTC
-	TRBJ2-3	TRBV11-2	-	CASSLNRDTQYF	TGTGCCAGCAGCTTAAACAGGGACACGCAGTATTTT
TRBD2	TRBJ2-7	TRBV28	-	CASSLGPGTSGKPYEQYF	TGTGCCAGCAGCTTAGGGCCGGGGACTAGCGGGAAACCCTACGAGCAGTACTTC
TRBD2	TRBJ2-7	TRBV4-3	-	CASSQVASGNEQYF	TGCGCCAGCAGCCAAGTGGCTAGCGGGAACGAGCAGTACTTC
TRBD1	TRBJ1-1	TRBV5-1	few	CASSVGTDQNTEAFF	TGCGCCAGCAGCGTGGGGACAGATCAGAACACTGAAGCTTTCTTT
-	TRBJ2-1	TRBV5-1	-	CASSSEGGVDNEQFF	TGCGCCAGCAGCTCGGAGGGAGGTGTAGACAATGAGCAGTTCTTC
-	TRBJ2-3	TRBV23-1	-	CASSHEPGGISTDTQYF	TGCGCCAGCAGTCACGAACCTGGCGGGATCAGCACAGATACGCAGTATTTT
TRBD1	TRBJ1-2	TRBV28	once	CASSSGQGYGYTF	TGTGCCAGCAGTTCGGGACAGGGTTATGGCTACACCTTC
TRBD1	TRBJ1-5	TRBV5-6	-	CASSSTGGQPQHF	TGTGCCAGCAGCTCGACAGGGGGTCAGCCCCAGCATTTT
-	TRBJ1-3	TRBV27	-	CASSLKYPGVTGNTIYF	TGTGCCAGCAGTTTAAAATACCCAGGGGTCACTGGAAACACCATATATTTT
-	TRBJ2-5	TRBV7-2	-	CASSLAYGEQETQYF	TGTGCCAGCAGCTTAGCGTATGGGGAACAAGAGACCCAGTACTTC
-	TRBJ2-3	TRBV7-9	once	CASSRGLTDTQYF	TGTGCCAGCAGCAGAGGACTCACAGATACGCAGTATTTT
-	TRBJ2-1	TRBV6-6	-	CASSSGSSWYNEQFF	TGTGCCAGCAGCTCCGGGTCTAGCTGGTACAATGAGCAGTTCTTC
TRBD1	TRBJ2-1	TRBV29-1	-	CSVYRDRASEQFF	TGCAGCGTTTACCGGGACAGGGCCAGTGAGCAGTTCTTC
TRBD1	TRBJ1-1	TRBV10-3	-	CAISGDRGTGDLPNTEAFF	TGTGCCATCAGCGGAGACAGGGGGACAGGGGACCTTCCGAACACTGAAGCTTTCTTT
-	TRBJ2-7	TRBV21-1	-	CASSTHWDRGNSSYEQYF	TGTGCCAGCAGCACTCATTGGGACAGGGGCAATAGCTCCTACGAGCAGTACTTC
-	TRBJ1-5	TRBV10-2	once	CASTGIGNQPQHF	TGCGCCAGCACCGGAATAGGTAATCAGCCCCAGCATTTT
-	TRBJ1-5	TRBV6-1	-	CASRIGTGYYQPQHF	TGTGCCAGTAGAATAGGCACAGGTTATTATCAGCCCCAGCATTTT
-	TRBJ2-6	TRBV19	-	CASRGGYSGANVLTF	TGTGCCAGCCGCGGAGGTTACTCTGGGGCCAACGTCCTGACTTTC
-	TRBJ2-5	TRBV18	-	CASSPPRRETQYF	TGTGCCAGCTCACCACCGCGGAGAGAGACCCAGTACTTC
TRBD2	TRBJ2-1	TRBV7-2	-	CATRGPGGPGNEQFF	TGTGCCACCCGAGGACCGGGAGGGCCCGGGAATGAGCAGTTCTTC
TRBD1	TRBJ1-2	TRBV6-1	once	CASTQEGQGVDGYTF	TGTGCCAGCACCCAAGAGGGACAGGGGGTGGATGGCTACACCTTC
-	TRBJ1-2	TRBV30	-	CAWASRRPFGYTF	TGTGCCTGGGCCTCCAGGAGGCCATTTGGCTACACCTTC
-	TRBJ2-7	TRBV4-3	-	CASSQDVWPSSYEQYF	TGCGCCAGCAGCCAAGATGTTTGGCCGTCTTCCTACGAGCAGTACTTC
-	TRBJ1-2	TRBV7-9	once	CASSLFAETRGPAVGGYTF	TGTGCCAGCAGCTTATTCGCTGAGACAAGGGGCCCCGCGGTGGGTGGCTACACCTTC
-	TRBJ2-3	TRBV18	-	CASSPFGKADTQYF	TGTGCCAGCTCACCATTCGGGAAGGCAGATACGCAGTATTTT
TRBD1	TRBJ1-1	TRBV27	few	CASRTGDTEAFF	TGTGCCAGCAGAACAGGGGACACTGAAGCTTTCTTT
-	TRBJ1-2	TRBV30	-	CAWRELTTNYGYTF	TGTGCCTGGAGAGAACTTACGACAAACTATGGCTACACCTTC
-	TRBJ2-2	TRBV20-1	-	CSARGTGELFF	TGCAGTGCTAGGGGAACCGGGGAGCTGTTTTTT
-	TRBJ2-3	TRBV7-2	-	CASTLGRSTDTQYF	TGTGCCAGCACCCTGGGGCGGAGCACAGATACGCAGTATTTT
-	TRBJ2-7	TRBV10-1	-	CASSVGGLEQYF	TGCGCCAGCAGTGTTGGAGGGCTTGAGCAGTACTTC
TRBD1	TRBJ1-2	TRBV29-1	-	CSVRTGYDYGYTF	TGCAGCGTTCGGACAGGGTATGACTATGGCTACACCTTC
TRBD1	TRBJ1-2	TRBV7-8	-	CASSSIRTGYGYTF	TGTGCCAGCAGCTCCATACGGACAGGATATGGCTACACCTTC
-	TRBJ1-1	TRBV7-3	-	CASSLNPGGGTEAFF	TGTGCCAGCAGCTTAAATCCGGGGGGTGGAACTGAAGCTTTCTTT
TRBD2	TRBJ2-1	TRBV14	-	CASSQAAGHYNEQFF	TGTGCCAGCAGCCAAGCAGCGGGGCACTACAATGAGCAGTTCTTC